This is a list of T cell receptor beta chains from one sample in a study of cytomegalovirus exposure and HLA in healthy donors. The repertoire was sequenced with immunoSEQ multiplex PCR; TCRdb's copy has only in-frame clones and lacks some. The sample consists of about 150,000 clones, around four fifths of them appearing once. The sample was PBMCs. These receptor sequences come from a man aged 25-45 years in good health. Both conserved end residues are part of each CDR3. D genes are given only for firm matches. Clone size is given for some rows only: seen once, a few or many times, or a class if the clone is expanded.

abundance: NA; v_gene: TRBV6-5; d_gene: NA; j_gene: TRBJ1-4; CDR3nt: TGTGCCAGCAGTTCGGGAGCGGCAACTAATGAAAAACTGTTTTTT; CDR3aa: CASSSGAATNEKLFF
abundance: NA; v_gene: TRBV9; d_gene: TRBD1; j_gene: TRBJ2-1; CDR3nt: TGTGCCAGCAGCGTAGTGGGACAGGGCAATGAGCAGTTCTTC; CDR3aa: CASSVVGQGNEQFF
abundance: NA; v_gene: TRBV6-5; d_gene: TRBD2; j_gene: TRBJ2-7; CDR3nt: TGTGCCAGCAGTTACTCGGGACTAGTGCCCTACGAGCAGTACTTC; CDR3aa: CASSYSGLVPYEQYF
abundance: NA; v_gene: TRBV7-2; d_gene: TRBD2; j_gene: TRBJ2-1; CDR3nt: TGTGCCAGCAGCCGACTAGCGGGAGGAGGCAATGAGCAGTTCTTC; CDR3aa: CASSRLAGGGNEQFF
abundance: NA; v_gene: TRBV4-3; d_gene: NA; j_gene: TRBJ2-1; CDR3nt: TGCGCCAGCAGCCCCGGAGGCGGTGAGCAGTTCTTC; CDR3aa: CASSPGGGEQFF
abundance: NA; v_gene: TRBV4-1; d_gene: TRBD2; j_gene: TRBJ2-5; CDR3nt: TGCGCCAGCAGGACCAGAGAGGGGAGGGGGACCCAGTACTTC; CDR3aa: CASRTREGRGTQYF
abundance: NA; v_gene: TRBV19; d_gene: NA; j_gene: TRBJ1-2; CDR3nt: TGTGCCAGTAGTATCCCCCCAGGGGCTGGCTACACCTTC; CDR3aa: CASSIPPGAGYTF
abundance: NA; v_gene: TRBV28; d_gene: TRBD1; j_gene: TRBJ2-1; CDR3nt: TGTGCCAGCAGTTCAACAGGGGACCCGGGTGTAAGGGCCAATGAGCAGTTCTTC; CDR3aa: CASSSTGDPGVRANEQFF
abundance: NA; v_gene: TRBV18; d_gene: TRBD1; j_gene: TRBJ2-5; CDR3nt: TGTGCCAGCCAAGGGACAGGACAAGAGACCCAGTACTTC; CDR3aa: CASQGTGQETQYF
abundance: NA; v_gene: TRBV6-5; d_gene: NA; j_gene: TRBJ1-1; CDR3nt: TGTGCCAGCAACTCCGGGGTGGGAGCTTTCTTT; CDR3aa: CASNSGVGAFF
abundance: NA; v_gene: TRBV9; d_gene: NA; j_gene: TRBJ2-7; CDR3nt: TGTGCCAGCAGCGTAGAAGGGGTTCCCACCTACGAGCAGTACTTC; CDR3aa: CASSVEGVPTYEQYF
abundance: NA; v_gene: TRBV7-9; d_gene: NA; j_gene: TRBJ2-5; CDR3nt: TGTGCCAGCAGCCCCCGTAAGAGGGGGGGGCAAGAGACCCAGTACTTC; CDR3aa: CASSPRKRGGQETQYF
abundance: NA; v_gene: TRBV6-4; d_gene: TRBD2; j_gene: TRBJ2-1; CDR3nt: TGTGCCAGCAGTGTTCTAGCGGGAGAGAGTCCGGAGCAGTTCTTC; CDR3aa: CASSVLAGESPEQFF
abundance: NA; v_gene: TRBV27; d_gene: TRBD2; j_gene: TRBJ2-1; CDR3nt: TGTGCCAGCACTCATTCCGCGGGAGGGCCCTACAATGAGCAGTTCTTC; CDR3aa: CASTHSAGGPYNEQFF
abundance: NA; v_gene: TRBV4-2; d_gene: NA; j_gene: TRBJ2-7; CDR3nt: TGTGCCAGCAGCCAGTCGGACAGCTCCTACGAGCAGTACTTC; CDR3aa: CASSQSDSSYEQYF
abundance: NA; v_gene: TRBV4-1; d_gene: TRBD1; j_gene: TRBJ1-4; CDR3nt: TGCGCCAGCAGCCAAGGGACGGGGACAGGGGAGATTGAAAAACTGTTTTTT; CDR3aa: CASSQGTGTGEIEKLFF
abundance: once; v_gene: TRBV7-9; d_gene: NA; j_gene: TRBJ2-1; CDR3nt: TGTGCCAGCAGCTTAGCCCCTAGCAACAATGAGCAGTTCTTC; CDR3aa: CASSLAPSNNEQFF
abundance: NA; v_gene: TRBV5-1; d_gene: TRBD2; j_gene: TRBJ2-1; CDR3nt: TGCGCCAGCAGCTTGTCGCGGGAGAGCTCCTACAATGAGCAGTTCTTC; CDR3aa: CASSLSRESSYNEQFF
abundance: NA; v_gene: TRBV27; d_gene: TRBD1; j_gene: TRBJ2-7; CDR3nt: TGTGCCAGCAGTACCTTAGGACAGGGGCGGAACGAGCAGTACTTC; CDR3aa: CASSTLGQGRNEQYF
abundance: NA; v_gene: TRBV28; d_gene: NA; j_gene: TRBJ1-5; CDR3nt: TGTGCCAGCAGCCTGGGACACGGGGAGCCCCAGCATTTT; CDR3aa: CASSLGHGEPQHF
abundance: once; v_gene: TRBV29-1; d_gene: TRBD2; j_gene: TRBJ2-1; CDR3nt: TGCAGCGTTGCCGGGAGGGCCCGGAATGAGCAGTTCTTC; CDR3aa: CSVAGRARNEQFF
abundance: NA; v_gene: TRBV6-4; d_gene: NA; j_gene: TRBJ2-3; CDR3nt: TGTGCCAGCAGTGCGGACCCTCTTAGGGGAGGAGGGGATACGCAGTATTTT; CDR3aa: CASSADPLRGGGDTQYF
abundance: once; v_gene: TRBV15; d_gene: TRBD1; j_gene: TRBJ1-1; CDR3nt: TGTGCCACCAGCATGAGGCAGGGGGCGCAGACCGCTTTCTTT; CDR3aa: CATSMRQGAQTAFF
abundance: NA; v_gene: TRBV28; d_gene: TRBD1; j_gene: TRBJ1-3; CDR3nt: TGTGCCAGCAGTTTGGGACAGGGAGGAAACACCATATATTTT; CDR3aa: CASSLGQGGNTIYF
abundance: once; v_gene: TRBV9; d_gene: NA; j_gene: TRBJ2-1; CDR3nt: TGTGCCAGCAGCGTAGTTCGGGGGAGTCAGAACAATGAGCAGTTCTTC; CDR3aa: CASSVVRGSQNNEQFF
abundance: NA; v_gene: TRBV7-2; d_gene: TRBD2; j_gene: TRBJ2-6; CDR3nt: TGTGCCAGCAGCGAACTAGCGGGGGCGGCTGGGGCCAACGTCCTGACTTTC; CDR3aa: CASSELAGAAGANVLTF
abundance: NA; v_gene: TRBV28; d_gene: TRBD1; j_gene: TRBJ2-5; CDR3nt: TGTGCCAGCAGTTCCCCAGGGACAGGGGGCCGTCGGGAGACCCAGTACTTC; CDR3aa: CASSSPGTGGRRETQYF
abundance: few; v_gene: TRBV7-2; d_gene: NA; j_gene: TRBJ1-5; CDR3nt: TGTGCCAGCAGCTTAGGATCCGGGAACAATCAGCCCCAGCATTTT; CDR3aa: CASSLGSGNNQPQHF
abundance: NA; v_gene: TRBV6-1; d_gene: TRBD1; j_gene: TRBJ1-1; CDR3nt: TGTGCCAGCAGGGGACAGAATGTTTTTACTGAAGCTTTCTTT; CDR3aa: CASRGQNVFTEAFF
abundance: NA; v_gene: TRBV5-6; d_gene: TRBD1; j_gene: TRBJ1-5; CDR3nt: TGTGCCAGCAGCAATTGGGACAGGGTACGTTATAGCAATCAGCCCCAGCATTTT; CDR3aa: CASSNWDRVRYSNQPQHF
abundance: NA; v_gene: TRBV7-7; d_gene: NA; j_gene: TRBJ2-5; CDR3nt: TGTGCCAGCAGCTTGAGACTCCTAAGCGAGACCCAGTACTTC; CDR3aa: CASSLRLLSETQYF
abundance: NA; v_gene: TRBV7-2; d_gene: NA; j_gene: TRBJ1-2; CDR3nt: TGTGCCAGCAGCCGAGATAACTATGGCTACACCTTC; CDR3aa: CASSRDNYGYTF
abundance: NA; v_gene: TRBV10-3; d_gene: TRBD1; j_gene: TRBJ1-6; CDR3nt: TGTGCCATCCGGGACAGGGCTGATTCACCCCTCCACTTT; CDR3aa: CAIRDRADSPLHF
abundance: NA; v_gene: TRBV5-1; d_gene: TRBD2; j_gene: TRBJ2-7; CDR3nt: TGCGCCAGCAGCGACAAAGCGGGAGGGGCCGAGCAGTACTTC; CDR3aa: CASSDKAGGAEQYF
abundance: NA; v_gene: TRBV5-4; d_gene: TRBD2; j_gene: TRBJ2-7; CDR3nt: TGTGCCAGCGGGACTAGCGGCTACGAGCAGTACTTC; CDR3aa: CASGTSGYEQYF
abundance: NA; v_gene: TRBV20-1; d_gene: NA; j_gene: TRBJ2-1; CDR3nt: TGCAGTGCTAGAGATCGCGGTAGGTTAGTCTTC; CDR3aa: CSARDRGRLVF
abundance: once; v_gene: TRBV4-1; d_gene: TRBD1; j_gene: TRBJ2-3; CDR3nt: TGCGCCAGCAGCCGTACCTTGACAGGGGTCATAGGCACAGATACGCAGTATTTT; CDR3aa: CASSRTLTGVIGTDTQYF
abundance: few; v_gene: TRBV7-2; d_gene: TRBD1; j_gene: TRBJ2-7; CDR3nt: TGTGCCAGCAGCCCCGCCGGGACAGGGGGTTCTCGCGAGCAGTACTTC; CDR3aa: CASSPAGTGGSREQYF
abundance: NA; v_gene: TRBV7-8; d_gene: NA; j_gene: TRBJ2-7; CDR3nt: TGTGCCAGCAGCCCCCGGGACTCTCTCTACGAGCAGTACTTC; CDR3aa: CASSPRDSLYEQYF
abundance: NA; v_gene: TRBV4-2; d_gene: TRBD1; j_gene: TRBJ2-7; CDR3nt: TGTGCCAGCAGCCAAGGGACAGGACCCTACGAGCAGTACTTC; CDR3aa: CASSQGTGPYEQYF
abundance: NA; v_gene: TRBV6-1; d_gene: NA; j_gene: TRBJ2-1; CDR3nt: TGTGCCAGCAGTGAGGAGGGGTCGGGGTTCTACAATGAGCAGTTCTTC; CDR3aa: CASSEEGSGFYNEQFF
abundance: NA; v_gene: TRBV29-1; d_gene: TRBD1; j_gene: TRBJ2-5; CDR3nt: TGCAGCGTGTGGACAGGTGGGGAGCAGTACTTC; CDR3aa: CSVWTGGEQYF